The 5 T cell receptor beta chains given below trace back to one sample, sequenced in a study of neurological immune-mediated disorders. Via MiXCR, TCRdb re-called the 5' RACE reads, giving one row per CDR3 protein. The sample has approximately 100,000 distinct CDR3 sequences; roughly 3.5% are singletons. The sample consisted of PBMCs. Every receptor here comes from a young woman with multiple sclerosis.

This clonotype was seen a few times. The DNA for the CDR3 is TGTGCCAGCAGCAATGGGGGACAGGACACAGATACGCAGTATTTT. This codes for CASSNGGQDTDTQYF. The V call is TRBV7-6, the J call TRBJ2-3, with TRBD1 identical over 8 bases. This CDR3 comprises 15 residues. Germline-derived CDR1 and CDR2 are SGHVS and FNYEAQ. J was trimmed by 2 bases and V by 5 bases; bases with no gene match: 6.

In its sample, this clonotype was seen many times. The V call is TRBV5-5, the J call TRBJ2-1; D may be TRBD1 or TRBD2 (5 bases each). Germline V gene sequence: CDR1 SGHKS, CDR2 YYEKEE (reference sequence). The ends were cut back, 1 base at V and 7 bases at J, with 18 bases in the middle. The CDR3 sequence is 16 residues long. DNA of the CDR3: TGTGCCAGCAGCTTGCTCTCCCGGGACCCGCGAAATGAGCAGTTCTTC. It translates to CASSLLSRDPRNEQFF.

There are many counts of this clonotype. The chain couples TRBV7-3 to TRBJ1-2, with 9 bases identical to TRBD1. J gave up 2 bases and V 4 bases, and 2 bases lay outside the gene matches. Germline lookup yields CDR1 SGHTA and CDR2 FQGTGA. This CDR3 comprises 14 residues. Written as DNA, the CDR3 is TGTGCCAGCAGCTACGGACAGGGGAACTATGGCTACACCTTC. It yields the protein CASSYGQGNYGYTF. Variable domain in full (rest from reference TRBV7-3 and TRBJ1-2): GAGVSQTPSNKVTEKGKYVELRCDPISGHTALYWYRQSLGQGPEFLIYFQGTGAADDSGLPNDRFFAVRPEGSVSTLKIQRTERGDSAVYLCASSYGQGNYGYTFGSGTRLTVV.

This clonotype was recorded at least ten times. The V call is TRBV20-1, the J call TRBJ2-4; TRBD1 or TRBD2 may be the D gene (5 bases each). The germline V gene has CDR1 DFQATT and CDR2 SNEGSKA (reference sequence). The CDR3 spans 11 residues. V was pared by 5 bases and J by 6 bases, with 8 bases between. This chain's CDR3 is CSAGGTNIQYF. The CDR3 bases are TGCAGTGCTGGGGGAACAAACATTCAGTACTTC.

This clonotype was observed at least ten times. The genes are TRBV9 and TRBJ1-2, with D possibly being TRBD1 (6 bases). The V and J ends lost 3 bases and 4 bases respectively, with 16 bases between them. The CDR3 has 15 amino acids. Germline CDR1 is SGDLS and CDR2 is YYNGEE. The CDR3 loop reads CASSGGAGAPYGYTF. CDR3 DNA sequence: TGTGCCAGCAGCGGGGGGGCAGGGGCCCCCTATGGCTACACCTTC.